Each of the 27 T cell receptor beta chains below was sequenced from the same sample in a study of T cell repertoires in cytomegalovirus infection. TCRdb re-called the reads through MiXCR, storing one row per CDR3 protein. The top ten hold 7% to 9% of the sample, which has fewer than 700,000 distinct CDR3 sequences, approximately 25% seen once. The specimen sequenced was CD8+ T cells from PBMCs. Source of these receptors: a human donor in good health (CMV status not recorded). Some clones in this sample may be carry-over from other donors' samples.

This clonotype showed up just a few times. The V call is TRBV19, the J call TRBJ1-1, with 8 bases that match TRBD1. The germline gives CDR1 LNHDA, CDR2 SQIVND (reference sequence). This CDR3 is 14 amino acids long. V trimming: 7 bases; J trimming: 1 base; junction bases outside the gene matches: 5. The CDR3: CASNRDRPNTEAFF. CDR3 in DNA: TGTGCCAGTAACAGGGACAGGCCGAACACTGAAGCTTTCTTT.

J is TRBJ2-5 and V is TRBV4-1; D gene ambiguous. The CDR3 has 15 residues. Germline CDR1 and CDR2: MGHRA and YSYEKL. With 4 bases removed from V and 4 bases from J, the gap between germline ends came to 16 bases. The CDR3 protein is CASSPQAAPIETQYF. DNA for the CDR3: TGCGCCAGCAGCCCCCAGGCGGCCCCTATAGAGACCCAGTACTTC.

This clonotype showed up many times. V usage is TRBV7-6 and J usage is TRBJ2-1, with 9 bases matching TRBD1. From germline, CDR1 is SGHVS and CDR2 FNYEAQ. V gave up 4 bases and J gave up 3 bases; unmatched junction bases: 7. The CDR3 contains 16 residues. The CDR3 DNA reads TGTGCCAGCAGCTCAAGGACAGGGGCAAGCTACAATGAGCAGTTCTTC. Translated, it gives CASSSRTGASYNEQFF.

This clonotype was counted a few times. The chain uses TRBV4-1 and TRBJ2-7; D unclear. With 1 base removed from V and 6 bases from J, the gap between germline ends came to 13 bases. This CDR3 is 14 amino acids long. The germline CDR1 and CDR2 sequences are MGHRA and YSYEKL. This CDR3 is CASSQVDTAGEQYF. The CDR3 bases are TGCGCCAGCAGCCAAGTTGACACAGCAGGCGAGCAGTACTTC.

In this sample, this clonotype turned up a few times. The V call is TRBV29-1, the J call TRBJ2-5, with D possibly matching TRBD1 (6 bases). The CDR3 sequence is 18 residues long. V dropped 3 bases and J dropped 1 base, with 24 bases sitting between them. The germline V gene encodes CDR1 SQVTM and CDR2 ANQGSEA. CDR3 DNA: TGCAGCGTTGAGGACAGAAAATCCATCACTACCTCCCAAGAGACCCAGTACTTC. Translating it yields CSVEDRKSITTSQETQYF. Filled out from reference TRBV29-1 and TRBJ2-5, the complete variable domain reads SAVISQKPSRDICQRGTSLTIQCQVDSQVTMMFWYRQQPGQSLTLIATANQGSEATYESGFVIDKFPISRPNLTFSTLTVSNMSPEDSSIYLCSVEDRKSITTSQETQYFGPGTRLLVL.

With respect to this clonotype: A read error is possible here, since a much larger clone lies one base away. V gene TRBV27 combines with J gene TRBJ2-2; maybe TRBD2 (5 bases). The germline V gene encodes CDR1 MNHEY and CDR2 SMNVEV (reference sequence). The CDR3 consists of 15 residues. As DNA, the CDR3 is TGTGCCAGCAGTTTAGACCAACCGAACACCGGGAAGCTGTTTTTT. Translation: CASSLDQPNTGKLFF.

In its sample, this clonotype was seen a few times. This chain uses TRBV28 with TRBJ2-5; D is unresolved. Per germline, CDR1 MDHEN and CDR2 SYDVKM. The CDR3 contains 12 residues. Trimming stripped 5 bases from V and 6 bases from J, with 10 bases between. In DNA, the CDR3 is TGTGCCAGCAGTCAGTACGGAAAGACCCAGTACTTC. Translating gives CASSQYGKTQYF.

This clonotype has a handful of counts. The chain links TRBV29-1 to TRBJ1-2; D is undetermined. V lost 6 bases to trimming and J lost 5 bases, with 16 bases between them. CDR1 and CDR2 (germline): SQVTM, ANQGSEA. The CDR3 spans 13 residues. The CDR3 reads CSVVLAGGYGYTF. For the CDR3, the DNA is TGCAGCGTCGTCTTGGCTGGAGGGTATGGCTACACCTTC.

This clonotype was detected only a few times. CDR3 in DNA: TGTGCCAGCAGCATAGAGGCAGGGCTCAGCTCCTACGAGCAGTACTTC. Amino acids: CASSIEAGLSSYEQYF. The V call is TRBV14, the J call TRBJ2-7; maybe TRBD1 (5 bases). Germline V gene lookup returns CDR1 SGHDN and CDR2 FVKESK. Trimming left V 5 bases short and J 0 bases short, with 17 bases between. The CDR3 loop spans 16 amino acids.

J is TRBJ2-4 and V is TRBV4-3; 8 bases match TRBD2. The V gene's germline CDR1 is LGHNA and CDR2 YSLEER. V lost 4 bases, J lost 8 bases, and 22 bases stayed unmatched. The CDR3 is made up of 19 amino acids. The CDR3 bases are TGCGCCAGCAGCCCCCAATGGAGGGCGGGGGGACGCCCTAGGGACATTCAGTACTTC. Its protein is CASSPQWRAGGRPRDIQYF.

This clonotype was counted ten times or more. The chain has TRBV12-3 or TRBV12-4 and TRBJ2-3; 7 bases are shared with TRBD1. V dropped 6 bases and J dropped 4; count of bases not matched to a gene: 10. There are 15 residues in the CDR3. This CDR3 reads CASREEGALADTQYF. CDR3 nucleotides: TGTGCCAGCAGGGAAGAGGGGGCCTTAGCAGATACGCAGTATTTT.

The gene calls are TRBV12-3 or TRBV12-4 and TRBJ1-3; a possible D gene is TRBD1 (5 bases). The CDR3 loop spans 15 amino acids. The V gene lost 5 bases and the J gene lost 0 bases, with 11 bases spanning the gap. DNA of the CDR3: TGTGCCAGCAGTCCAGAGGACACCTCTGGAAACACCATATATTTT. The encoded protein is CASSPEDTSGNTIYF.

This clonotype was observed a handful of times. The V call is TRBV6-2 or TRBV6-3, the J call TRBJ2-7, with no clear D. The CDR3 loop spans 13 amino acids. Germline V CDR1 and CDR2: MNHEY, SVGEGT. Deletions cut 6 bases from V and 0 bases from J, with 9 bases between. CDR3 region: CASSRHSSYEQYF. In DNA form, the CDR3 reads TGTGCCAGCAGCCGACACAGCTCCTACGAGCAGTACTTC.

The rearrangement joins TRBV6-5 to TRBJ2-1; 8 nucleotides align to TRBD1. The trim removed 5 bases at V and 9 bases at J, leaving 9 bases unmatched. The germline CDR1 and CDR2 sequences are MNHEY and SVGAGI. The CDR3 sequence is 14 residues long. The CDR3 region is CASSHGQGASEQFF. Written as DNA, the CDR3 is TGTGCCAGCAGTCACGGGCAGGGGGCGAGTGAGCAGTTCTTC.

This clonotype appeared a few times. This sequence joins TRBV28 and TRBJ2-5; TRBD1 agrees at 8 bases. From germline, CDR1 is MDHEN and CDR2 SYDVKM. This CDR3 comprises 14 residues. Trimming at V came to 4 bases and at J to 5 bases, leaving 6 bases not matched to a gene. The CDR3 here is CASSSRGLKETQYF. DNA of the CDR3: TGTGCCAGCAGTTCCAGGGGGCTTAAGGAGACCCAGTACTTC.

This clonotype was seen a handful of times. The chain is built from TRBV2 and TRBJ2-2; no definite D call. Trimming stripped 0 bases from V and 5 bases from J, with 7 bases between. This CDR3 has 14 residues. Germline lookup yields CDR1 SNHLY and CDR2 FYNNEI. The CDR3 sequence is CASSEAPRTGELFF. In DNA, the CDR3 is TGTGCCAGCAGTGAAGCACCTAGAACCGGGGAGCTGTTTTTT.

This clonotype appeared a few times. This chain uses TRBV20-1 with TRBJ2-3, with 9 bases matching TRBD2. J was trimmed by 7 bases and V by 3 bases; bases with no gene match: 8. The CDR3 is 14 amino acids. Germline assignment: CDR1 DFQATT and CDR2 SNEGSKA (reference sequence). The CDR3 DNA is TGCAGTGCTAGCCTAGCGGGGACATTCAATACGCAGTATTTT. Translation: CSASLAGTFNTQYF.

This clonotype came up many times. The CDR3 reads CASSLPRGYNEQFF. CDR3 bases: TGTGCCAGCAGCCTTCCCAGGGGCTACAATGAGCAGTTCTTC. The V gene is TRBV7-2, the J gene TRBJ2-1; tentatively, D is TRBD1 (6 bases). V was trimmed by 5 bases and J by 3 bases, leaving 11 bases between them. The CDR3 consists of 14 residues. CDR1 is SGHTA, CDR2 FQGNSA, per germline.

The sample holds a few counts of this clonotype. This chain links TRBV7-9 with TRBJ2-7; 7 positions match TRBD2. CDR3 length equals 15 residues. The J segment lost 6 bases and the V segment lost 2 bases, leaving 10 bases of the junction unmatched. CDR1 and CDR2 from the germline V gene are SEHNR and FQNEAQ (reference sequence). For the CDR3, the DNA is TGTGCCAGCAGCTTATCGGGGGGACGATACATCGAGCAGTACGTC. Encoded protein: CASSLSGGRYIEQYV.

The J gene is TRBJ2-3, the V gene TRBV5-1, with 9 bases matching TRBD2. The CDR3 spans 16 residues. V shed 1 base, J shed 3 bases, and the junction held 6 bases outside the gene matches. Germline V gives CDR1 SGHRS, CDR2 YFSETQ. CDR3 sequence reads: CASSLTGGGATDTQYF. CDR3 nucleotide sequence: TGCGCCAGCAGCTTGACGGGCGGGGGGGCTACAGATACGCAGTATTTT.

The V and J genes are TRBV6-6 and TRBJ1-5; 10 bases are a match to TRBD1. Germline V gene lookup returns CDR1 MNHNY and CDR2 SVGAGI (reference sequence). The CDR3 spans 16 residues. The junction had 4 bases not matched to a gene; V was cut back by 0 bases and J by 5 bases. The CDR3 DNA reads TGTGCCAGCAGTTACTCGACAGGGGGCGGGGATCAGCCCCAGCATTTT. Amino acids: CASSYSTGGGDQPQHF.

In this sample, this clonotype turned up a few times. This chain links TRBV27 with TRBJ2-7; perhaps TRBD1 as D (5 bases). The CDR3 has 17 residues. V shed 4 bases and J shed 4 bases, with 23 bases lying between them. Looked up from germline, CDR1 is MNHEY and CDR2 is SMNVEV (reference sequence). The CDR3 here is CASSSTTDMAEVYEQYF. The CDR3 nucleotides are TGTGCCAGCAGTTCGACGACGGACATGGCCGAAGTGTACGAGCAGTACTTC.

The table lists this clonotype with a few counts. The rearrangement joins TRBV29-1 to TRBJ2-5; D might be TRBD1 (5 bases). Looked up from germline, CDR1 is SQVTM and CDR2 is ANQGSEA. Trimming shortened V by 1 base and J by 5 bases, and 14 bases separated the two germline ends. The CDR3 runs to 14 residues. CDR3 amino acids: CSVEVVGAQETQYF. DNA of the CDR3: TGCAGCGTTGAAGTGGTAGGGGCGCAGGAGACCCAGTACTTC.

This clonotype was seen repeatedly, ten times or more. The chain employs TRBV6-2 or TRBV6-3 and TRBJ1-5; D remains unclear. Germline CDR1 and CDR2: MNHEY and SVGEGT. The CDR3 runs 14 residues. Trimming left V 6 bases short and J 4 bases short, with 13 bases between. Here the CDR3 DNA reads TGTGCCAGCAGATCTCATGACCGGAATCAGCCCCAGCATTTT. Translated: CASRSHDRNQPQHF.

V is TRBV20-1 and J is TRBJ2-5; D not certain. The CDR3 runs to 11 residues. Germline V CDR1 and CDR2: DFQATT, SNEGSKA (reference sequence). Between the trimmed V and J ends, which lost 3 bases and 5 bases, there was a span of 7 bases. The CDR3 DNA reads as TGCAGTGCTAGGTCAATGGAGACCCAGTACTTC. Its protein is CSARSMETQYF.

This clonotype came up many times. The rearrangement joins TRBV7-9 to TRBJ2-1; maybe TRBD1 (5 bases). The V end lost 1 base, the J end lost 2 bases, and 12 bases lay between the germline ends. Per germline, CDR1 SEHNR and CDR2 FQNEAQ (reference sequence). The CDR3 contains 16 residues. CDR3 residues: CASSLGRQGPYNEQFF. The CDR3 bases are TGTGCCAGCAGCTTAGGTCGGCAGGGCCCCTACAATGAGCAGTTCTTC.

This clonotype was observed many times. The CDR3 DNA follows: TGTGCCAGCAAGGCTCCGAGGCCCGATCAGCCCCAGCATTTT. It encodes CASKAPRPDQPQHF. The J gene is TRBJ1-5, the V gene TRBV2, with D uncertain. CDR1 is SNHLY and CDR2 is FYNNEI in the germline V gene. Deletions cut 7 bases from V and 5 bases from J, with 15 bases between. The CDR3 spans 14 residues.